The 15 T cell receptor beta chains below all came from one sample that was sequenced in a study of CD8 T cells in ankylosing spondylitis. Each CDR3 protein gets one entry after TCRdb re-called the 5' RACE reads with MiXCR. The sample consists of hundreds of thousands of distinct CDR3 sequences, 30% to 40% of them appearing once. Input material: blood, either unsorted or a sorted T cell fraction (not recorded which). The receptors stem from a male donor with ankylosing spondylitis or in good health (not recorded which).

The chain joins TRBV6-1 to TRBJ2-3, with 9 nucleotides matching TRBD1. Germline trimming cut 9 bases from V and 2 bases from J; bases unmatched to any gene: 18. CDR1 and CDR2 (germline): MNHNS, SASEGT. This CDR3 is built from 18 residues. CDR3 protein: CARSVEQGADRDTDTQYF. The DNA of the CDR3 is TGTGCCAGATCGGTGGAACAGGGGGCCGATCGGGACACAGATACGCAGTATTTT.

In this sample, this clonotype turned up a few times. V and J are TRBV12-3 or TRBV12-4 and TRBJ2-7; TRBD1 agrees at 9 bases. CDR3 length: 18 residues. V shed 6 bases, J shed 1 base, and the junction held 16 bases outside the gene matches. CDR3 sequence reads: CASSLLTPGTGSSYEQYF. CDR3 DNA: TGTGCCAGCAGCCTCCTCACCCCCGGGACAGGGAGTTCCTACGAGCAGTACTTC.

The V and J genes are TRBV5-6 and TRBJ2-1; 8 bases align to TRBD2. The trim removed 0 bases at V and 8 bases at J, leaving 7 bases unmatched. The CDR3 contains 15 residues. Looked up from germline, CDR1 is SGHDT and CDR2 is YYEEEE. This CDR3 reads CASSLGPGGADEQFF. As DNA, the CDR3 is TGTGCCAGCAGCTTGGGTCCGGGGGGGGCTGATGAGCAGTTCTTC. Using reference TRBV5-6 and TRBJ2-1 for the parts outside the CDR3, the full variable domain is DAGVTQSPTHLIKTRGQQVTLRCSPKSGHDTVSWYQQALGQGPQFIFQYYEEEERQRGNFPDRFSGHQFPNYSSELNVNALLLGDSALYLCASSLGPGGADEQFFGPGTRLTVL.

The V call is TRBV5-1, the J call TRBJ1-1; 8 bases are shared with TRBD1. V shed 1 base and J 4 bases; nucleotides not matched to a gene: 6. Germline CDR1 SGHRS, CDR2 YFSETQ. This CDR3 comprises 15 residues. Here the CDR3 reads CASSLSQGAVTEAFF. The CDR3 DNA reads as TGCGCCAGCAGCTTGTCTCAGGGGGCCGTCACTGAAGCTTTCTTT.

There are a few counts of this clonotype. Written as DNA, the CDR3 is TGTGCCAGCAGTTCTTTCTTGGGAGCCAAAAACATTCAGTACTTC. Residues: CASSSFLGAKNIQYF. The genes are TRBV28 and TRBJ2-4; D not resolved. This CDR3 comprises 15 residues. Looked up from germline, CDR1 is MDHEN and CDR2 is SYDVKM. V dropped 4 bases and J dropped 0 bases, with 10 bases sitting between them. The whole variable domain, filled in from reference TRBV28 and TRBJ2-4, reads DVKVTQSSRYLVKRTGEKVFLECVQDMDHENMFWYRQDPGLGLRLIYFSYDVKMKEKGDIPEGYSVSREKKERFSLILESASTNQTSMYLCASSSFLGAKNIQYFGAGTRLSVL.

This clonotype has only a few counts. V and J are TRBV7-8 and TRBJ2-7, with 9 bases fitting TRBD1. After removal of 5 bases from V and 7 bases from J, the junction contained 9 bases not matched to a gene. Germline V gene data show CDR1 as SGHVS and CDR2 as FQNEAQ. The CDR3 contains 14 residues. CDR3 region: CASSQKQGAREQYF. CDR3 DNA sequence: TGTGCCAGCAGCCAGAAACAGGGGGCGCGGGAGCAGTACTTC.

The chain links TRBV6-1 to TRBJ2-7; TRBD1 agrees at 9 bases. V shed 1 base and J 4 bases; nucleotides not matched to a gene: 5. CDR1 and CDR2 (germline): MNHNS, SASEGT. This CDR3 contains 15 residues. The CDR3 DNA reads TGTGCCAGCAGTGAAGTAGGGACAGGGATTTACGAGCAGTACTTC. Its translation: CASSEVGTGIYEQYF.

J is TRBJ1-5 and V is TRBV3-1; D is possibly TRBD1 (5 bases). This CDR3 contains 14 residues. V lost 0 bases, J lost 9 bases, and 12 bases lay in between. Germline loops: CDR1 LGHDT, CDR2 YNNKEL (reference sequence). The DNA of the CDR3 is TGTGCCAGCAGCCAAGATCTCGGAAGGGGGCCCCAGCATTTT. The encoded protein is CASSQDLGRGPQHF.

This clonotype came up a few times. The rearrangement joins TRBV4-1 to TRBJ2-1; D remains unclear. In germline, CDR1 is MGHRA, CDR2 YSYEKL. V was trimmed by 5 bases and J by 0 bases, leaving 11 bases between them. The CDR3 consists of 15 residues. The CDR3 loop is CASSEDGSSYNEQFF. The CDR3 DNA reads TGCGCCAGCAGCGAGGACGGAAGCTCCTACAATGAGCAGTTCTTC.

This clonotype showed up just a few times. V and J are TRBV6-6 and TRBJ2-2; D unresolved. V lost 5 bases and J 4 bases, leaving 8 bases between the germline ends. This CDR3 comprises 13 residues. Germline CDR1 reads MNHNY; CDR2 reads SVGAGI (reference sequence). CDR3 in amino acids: CASSHPGTGELFF. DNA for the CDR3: TGTGCCAGCAGTCATCCGGGCACCGGGGAGCTGTTTTTT.

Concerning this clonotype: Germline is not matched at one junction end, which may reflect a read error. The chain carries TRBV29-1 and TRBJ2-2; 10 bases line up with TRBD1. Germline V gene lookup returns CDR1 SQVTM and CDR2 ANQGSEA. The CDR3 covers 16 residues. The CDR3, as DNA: TGCAGCGCTGAAGTCGACAGGGGGCCGAACACCGGGGAGCTGTTTTTT. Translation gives CSAEVDRGPNTGELFF.

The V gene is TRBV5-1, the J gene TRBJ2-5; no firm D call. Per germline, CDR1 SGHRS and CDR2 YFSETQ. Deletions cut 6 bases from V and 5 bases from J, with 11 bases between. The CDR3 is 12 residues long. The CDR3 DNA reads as TGCGCCAGCATTGGTCCTGGGGAGACCCAGTACTTC. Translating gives CASIGPGETQYF.

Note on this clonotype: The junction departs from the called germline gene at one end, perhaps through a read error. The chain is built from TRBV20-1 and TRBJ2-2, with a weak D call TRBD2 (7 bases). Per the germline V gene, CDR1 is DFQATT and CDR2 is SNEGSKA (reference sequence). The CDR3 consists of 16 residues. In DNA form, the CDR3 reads TGCAGTGCTAGAGATCTTAGGAGCGGGGACACCGGGGAGTTGTTTTTT. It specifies CSARDLRSGDTGELFF.

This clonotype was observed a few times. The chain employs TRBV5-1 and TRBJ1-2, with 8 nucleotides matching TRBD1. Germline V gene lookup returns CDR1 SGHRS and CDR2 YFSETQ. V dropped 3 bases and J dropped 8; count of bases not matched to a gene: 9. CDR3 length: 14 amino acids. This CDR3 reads CASSSSGGQGGYTF. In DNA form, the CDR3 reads TGCGCCAGCAGCTCGTCAGGGGGCCAGGGGGGCTACACCTTC.

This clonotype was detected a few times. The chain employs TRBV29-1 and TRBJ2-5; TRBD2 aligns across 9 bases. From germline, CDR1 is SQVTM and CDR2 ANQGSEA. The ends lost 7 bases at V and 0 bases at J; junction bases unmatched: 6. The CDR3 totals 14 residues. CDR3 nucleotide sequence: TGCAGCGCTTTTCTAGCGGGGTACCAAGAGACCCAGTACTTC. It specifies CSAFLAGYQETQYF.